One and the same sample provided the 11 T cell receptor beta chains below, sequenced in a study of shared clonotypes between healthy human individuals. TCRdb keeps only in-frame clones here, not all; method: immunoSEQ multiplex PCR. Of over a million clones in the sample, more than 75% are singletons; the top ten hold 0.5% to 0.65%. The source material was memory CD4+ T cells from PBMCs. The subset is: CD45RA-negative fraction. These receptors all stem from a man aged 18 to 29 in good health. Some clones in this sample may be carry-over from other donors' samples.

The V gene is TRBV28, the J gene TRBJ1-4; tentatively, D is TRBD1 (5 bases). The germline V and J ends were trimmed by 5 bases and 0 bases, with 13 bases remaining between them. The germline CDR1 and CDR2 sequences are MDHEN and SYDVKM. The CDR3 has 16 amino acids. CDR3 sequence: CASSPAGGATNEKLFF. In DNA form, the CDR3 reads TGTGCCAGCAGTCCCGCGGGGGGAGCAACTAATGAAAAACTGTTTTTT.

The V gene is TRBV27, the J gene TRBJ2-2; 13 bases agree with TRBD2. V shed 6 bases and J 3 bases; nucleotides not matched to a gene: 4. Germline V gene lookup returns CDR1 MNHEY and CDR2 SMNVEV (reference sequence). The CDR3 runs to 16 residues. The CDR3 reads CASRGLAGRYTGELFF. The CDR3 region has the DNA TGTGCCAGCAGGGGACTAGCGGGACGTTACACCGGGGAGCTGTTTTTT.

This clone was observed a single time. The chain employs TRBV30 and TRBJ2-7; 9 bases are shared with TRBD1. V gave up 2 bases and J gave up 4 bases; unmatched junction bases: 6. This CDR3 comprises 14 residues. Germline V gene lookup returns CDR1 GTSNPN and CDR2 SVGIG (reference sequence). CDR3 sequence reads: CAWSKWDRVYEQYF. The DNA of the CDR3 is TGTGCCTGGAGTAAATGGGACAGGGTATACGAGCAGTACTTC.

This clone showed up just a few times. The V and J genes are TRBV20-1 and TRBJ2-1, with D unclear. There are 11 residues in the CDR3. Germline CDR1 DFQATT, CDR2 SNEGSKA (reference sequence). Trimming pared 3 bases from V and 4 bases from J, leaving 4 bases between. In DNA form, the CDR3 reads TGCAGTGCTAGTTGGTACAATGAGCAGTTCTTC. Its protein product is CSASWYNEQFF.

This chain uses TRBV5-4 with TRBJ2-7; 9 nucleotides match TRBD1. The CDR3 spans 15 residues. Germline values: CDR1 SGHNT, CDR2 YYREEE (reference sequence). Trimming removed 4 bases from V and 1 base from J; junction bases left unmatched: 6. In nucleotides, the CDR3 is TGTGCCAGCAGCCGAATGGGGACAGGGTCCTACGAGCAGTACTTC. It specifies CASSRMGTGSYEQYF.

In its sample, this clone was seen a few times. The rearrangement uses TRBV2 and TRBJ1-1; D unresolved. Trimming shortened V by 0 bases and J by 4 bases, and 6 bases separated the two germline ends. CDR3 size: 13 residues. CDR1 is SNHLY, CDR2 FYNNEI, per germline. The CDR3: CASSEAAPTEAFF. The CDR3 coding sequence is TGTGCCAGCAGTGAAGCGGCCCCCACTGAAGCTTTCTTT.

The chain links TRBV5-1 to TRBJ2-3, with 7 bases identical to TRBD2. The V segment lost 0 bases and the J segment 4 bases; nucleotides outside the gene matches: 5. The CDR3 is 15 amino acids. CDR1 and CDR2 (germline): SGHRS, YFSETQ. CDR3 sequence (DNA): TGCGCCAGCAGCTTGGGCCTAGCGGCCTCAGATACGCAGTATTTT. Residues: CASSLGLAASDTQYF.

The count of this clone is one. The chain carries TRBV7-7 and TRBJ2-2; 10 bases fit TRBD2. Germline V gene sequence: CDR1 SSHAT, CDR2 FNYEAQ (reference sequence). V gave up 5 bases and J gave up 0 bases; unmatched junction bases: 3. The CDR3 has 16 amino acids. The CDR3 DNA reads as TGTGCCAGCAGCCCACTAGCGGGAACGAACACCGGGGAGCTGTTTTTT. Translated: CASSPLAGTNTGELFF.

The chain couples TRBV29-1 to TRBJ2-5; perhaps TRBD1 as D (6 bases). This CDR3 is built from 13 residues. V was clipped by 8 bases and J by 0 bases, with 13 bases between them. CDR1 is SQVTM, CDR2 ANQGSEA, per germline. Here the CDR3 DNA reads TGCAGCCTCAAGGACAGTGACCAAGAGACCCAGTACTTC. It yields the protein CSLKDSDQETQYF.

CDR3 residues: CASSQRENGEAFF. CDR3 DNA: TGTGCCAGCAGCCAAAGGGAGAACGGTGAAGCTTTCTTT. The chain combines TRBV4-2 with TRBJ1-1; the D is unclear. There are 13 residues in the CDR3. CDR1 and CDR2 (germline): LGHNA, YNFKEQ. Trimming shortened V by 2 bases and J by 7 bases, and 11 bases separated the two germline ends.

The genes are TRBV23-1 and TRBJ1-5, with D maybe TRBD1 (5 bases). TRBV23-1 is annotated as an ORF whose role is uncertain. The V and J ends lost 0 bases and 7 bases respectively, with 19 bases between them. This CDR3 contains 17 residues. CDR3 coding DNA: TGCGCCAGCAGTCAATCGTCCAGGGAATCGTTTCGGCAGCCCCAGCATTTT. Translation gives CASSQSSRESFRQPQHF.